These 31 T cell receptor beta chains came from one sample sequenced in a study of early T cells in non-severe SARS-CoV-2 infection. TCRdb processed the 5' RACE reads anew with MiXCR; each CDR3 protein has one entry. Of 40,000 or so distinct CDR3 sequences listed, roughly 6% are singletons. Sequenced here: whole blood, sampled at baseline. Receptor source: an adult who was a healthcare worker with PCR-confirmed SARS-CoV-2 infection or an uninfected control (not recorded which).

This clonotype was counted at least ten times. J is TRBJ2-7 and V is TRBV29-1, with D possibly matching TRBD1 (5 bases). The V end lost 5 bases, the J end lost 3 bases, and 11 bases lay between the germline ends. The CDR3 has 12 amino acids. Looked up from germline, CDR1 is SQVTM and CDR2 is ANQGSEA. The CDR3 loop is CSVRPGIYEQYF. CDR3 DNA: TGCAGCGTTCGGCCAGGGATCTACGAGCAGTACTTC.

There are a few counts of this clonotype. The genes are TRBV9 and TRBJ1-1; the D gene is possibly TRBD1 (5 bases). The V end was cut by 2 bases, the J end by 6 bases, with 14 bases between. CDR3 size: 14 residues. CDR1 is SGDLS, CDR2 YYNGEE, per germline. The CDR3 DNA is TGTGCCAGCAGCGTTGGGACTCATAAATCTGAAGCTTTCTTT. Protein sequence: CASSVGTHKSEAFF. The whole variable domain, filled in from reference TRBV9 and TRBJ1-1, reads DSGVTQTPKHLITATGQRVTLRCSPRSGDLSVYWYQQSLDQGLQFLIQYYNGEERAKGNILERFSAQQFPDLHSELNLSSLELGDSALYFCASSVGTHKSEAFFGQGTRLTVV.

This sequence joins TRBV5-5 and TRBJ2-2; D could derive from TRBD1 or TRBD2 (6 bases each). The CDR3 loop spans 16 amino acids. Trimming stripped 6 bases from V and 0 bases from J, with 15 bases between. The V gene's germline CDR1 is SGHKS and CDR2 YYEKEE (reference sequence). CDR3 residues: CASIPGGTTNTGELFF. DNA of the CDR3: TGTGCCAGCATCCCTGGGGGGACAACGAACACCGGGGAGCTGTTTTTT. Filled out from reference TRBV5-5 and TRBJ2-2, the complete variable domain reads DAGVTQSPTHLIKTRGQQVTLRCSPISGHKSVSWYQQVLGQGPQFIFQYYEKEERGRGNFPDRFSARQFPNYSSELNVNALLLGDSALYLCASIPGGTTNTGELFFGEGSRLTVL.

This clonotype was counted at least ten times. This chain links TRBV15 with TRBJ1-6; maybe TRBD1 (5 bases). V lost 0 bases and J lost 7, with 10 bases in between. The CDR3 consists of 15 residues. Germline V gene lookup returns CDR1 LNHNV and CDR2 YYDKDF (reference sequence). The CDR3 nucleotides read TGTGCCACCAGCAGAGACCGGACACTCAATTCACCCCTCCACTTT. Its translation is CATSRDRTLNSPLHF.

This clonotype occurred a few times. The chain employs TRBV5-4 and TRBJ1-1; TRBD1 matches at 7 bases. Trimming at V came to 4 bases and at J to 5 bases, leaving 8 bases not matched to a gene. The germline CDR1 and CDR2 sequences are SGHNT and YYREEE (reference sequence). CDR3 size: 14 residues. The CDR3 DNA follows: TGTGCCAGCAGCCCCGCCCAGGGGGGGACTGAAGCTTTCTTT. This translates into CASSPAQGGTEAFF. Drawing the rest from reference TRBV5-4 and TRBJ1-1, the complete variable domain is ETGVTQSPTHLIKTRGQQVTLRCSSQSGHNTVSWYQQALGQGPQFIFQYYREEENGRGNFPPRFSGLQFPNYSSELNVNALELDDSALYLCASSPAQGGTEAFFGQGTRLTVV.

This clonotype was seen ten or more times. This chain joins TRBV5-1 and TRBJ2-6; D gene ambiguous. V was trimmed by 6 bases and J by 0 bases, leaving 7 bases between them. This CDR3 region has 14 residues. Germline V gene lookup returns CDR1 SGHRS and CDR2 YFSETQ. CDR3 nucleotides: TGCGCCAGCACACCTTACTCTGGGGCCAACGTCCTGACTTTC. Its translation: CASTPYSGANVLTF. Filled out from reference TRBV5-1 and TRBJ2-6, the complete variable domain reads KAGVTQTPRYLIKTRGQQVTLSCSPISGHRSVSWYQQTPGQGLQFLFEYFSETQRNKGNFPGRFSGRQFSNSRSEMNVSTLELGDSALYLCASTPYSGANVLTFGAGSRLTVL.

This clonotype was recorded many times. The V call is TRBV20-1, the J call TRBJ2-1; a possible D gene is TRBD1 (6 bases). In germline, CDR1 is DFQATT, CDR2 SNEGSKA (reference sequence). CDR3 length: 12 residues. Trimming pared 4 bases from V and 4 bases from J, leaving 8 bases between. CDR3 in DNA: TGCAGTGCTACAGGACAGTACAATGAGCAGTTCTTC. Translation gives CSATGQYNEQFF.

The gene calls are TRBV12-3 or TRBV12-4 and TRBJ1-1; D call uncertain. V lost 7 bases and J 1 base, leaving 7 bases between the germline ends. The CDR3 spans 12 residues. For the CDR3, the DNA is TGTGCCAGCACACCCACGAACACTGAAGCTTTCTTT. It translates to CASTPTNTEAFF.

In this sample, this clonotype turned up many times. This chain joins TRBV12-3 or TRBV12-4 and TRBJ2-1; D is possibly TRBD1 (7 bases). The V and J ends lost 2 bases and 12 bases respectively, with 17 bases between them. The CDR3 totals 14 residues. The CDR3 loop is CASSLSSGPGGQFF. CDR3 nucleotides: TGTGCCAGCAGTTTAAGTAGCGGTCCAGGGGGGCAGTTCTTC.

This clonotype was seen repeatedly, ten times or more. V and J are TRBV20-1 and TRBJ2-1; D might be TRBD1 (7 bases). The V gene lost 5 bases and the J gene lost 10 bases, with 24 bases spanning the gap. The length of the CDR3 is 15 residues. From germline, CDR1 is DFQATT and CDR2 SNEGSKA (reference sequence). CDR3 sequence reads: CSALGGGRRRDEQFF. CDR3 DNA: TGCAGTGCTCTCGGAGGGGGCCGAAGAAGGGACGAGCAGTTCTTC.

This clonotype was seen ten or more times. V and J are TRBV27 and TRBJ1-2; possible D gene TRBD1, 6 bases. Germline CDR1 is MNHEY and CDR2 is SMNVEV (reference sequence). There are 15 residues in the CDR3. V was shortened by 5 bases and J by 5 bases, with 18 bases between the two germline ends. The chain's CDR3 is CASSPNRVWGYGYTF. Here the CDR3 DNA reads TGTGCCAGCAGTCCTAACAGGGTTTGGGGGTATGGCTACACCTTC.

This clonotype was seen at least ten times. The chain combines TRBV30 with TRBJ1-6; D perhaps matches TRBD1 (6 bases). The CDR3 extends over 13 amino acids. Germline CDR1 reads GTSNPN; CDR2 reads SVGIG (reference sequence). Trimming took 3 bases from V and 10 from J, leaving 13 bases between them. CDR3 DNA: TGTGCCTGGAGCGGACAGTCCCAATCACCCCTCCACTTT. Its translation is CAWSGQSQSPLHF.

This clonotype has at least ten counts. The CDR3 loop reads CASSPLSGRGQETQYF. CDR3 nucleotides: TGTGCCAGCAGCCCCCTATCGGGCCGGGGACAAGAGACCCAGTACTTC. The chain is built from TRBV3-1 and TRBJ2-5; maybe TRBD2 (5 bases). There are 16 residues in the CDR3. Trimming removed 4 bases at V and 2 bases at J, with 17 bases between. In germline, CDR1 is LGHDT, CDR2 YNNKEL (reference sequence).

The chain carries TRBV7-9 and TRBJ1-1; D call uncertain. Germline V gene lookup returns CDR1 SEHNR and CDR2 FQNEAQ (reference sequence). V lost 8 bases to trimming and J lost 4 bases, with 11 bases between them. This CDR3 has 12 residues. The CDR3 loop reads CASGGSGTEAFF. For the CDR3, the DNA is TGTGCCAGCGGAGGGTCAGGCACTGAAGCTTTCTTT.

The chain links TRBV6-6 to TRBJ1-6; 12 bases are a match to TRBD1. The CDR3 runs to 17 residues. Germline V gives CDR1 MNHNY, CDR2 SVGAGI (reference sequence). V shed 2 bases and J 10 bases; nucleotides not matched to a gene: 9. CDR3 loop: CASSYQGGTGGRSPLHF. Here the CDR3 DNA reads TGTGCCAGCAGTTACCAGGGAGGGACAGGGGGCAGGTCACCCCTCCACTTT.

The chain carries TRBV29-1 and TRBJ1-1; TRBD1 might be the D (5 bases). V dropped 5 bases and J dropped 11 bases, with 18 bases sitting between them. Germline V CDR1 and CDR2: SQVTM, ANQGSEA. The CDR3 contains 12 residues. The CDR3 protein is CSVSPGSRGAFF. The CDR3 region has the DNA TGCAGCGTTAGCCCGGGGTCCCGGGGGGCTTTCTTT.

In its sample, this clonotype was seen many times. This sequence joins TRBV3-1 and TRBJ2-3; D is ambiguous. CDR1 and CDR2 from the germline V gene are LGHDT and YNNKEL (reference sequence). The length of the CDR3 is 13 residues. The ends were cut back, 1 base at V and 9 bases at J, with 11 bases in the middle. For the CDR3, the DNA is TGTGCCAGCAGCCAAGGCGAGAGGATCACGCAGTATTTT. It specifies CASSQGERITQYF.

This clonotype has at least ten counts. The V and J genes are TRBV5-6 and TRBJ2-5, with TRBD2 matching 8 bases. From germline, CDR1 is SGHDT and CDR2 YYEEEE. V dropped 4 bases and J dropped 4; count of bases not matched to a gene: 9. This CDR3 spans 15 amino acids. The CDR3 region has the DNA TGTGCCAGCAGCCGAGGGACTAGGGGGTCAGAGACCCAGTACTTC. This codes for CASSRGTRGSETQYF.

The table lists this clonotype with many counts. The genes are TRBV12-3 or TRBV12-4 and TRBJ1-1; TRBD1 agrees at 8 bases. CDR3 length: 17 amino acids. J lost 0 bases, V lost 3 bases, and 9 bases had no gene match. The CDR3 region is CASSLRVAGGLNTEAFF. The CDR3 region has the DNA TGTGCCAGCAGTTTGCGGGTGGCAGGGGGCCTGAACACTGAAGCTTTCTTT.

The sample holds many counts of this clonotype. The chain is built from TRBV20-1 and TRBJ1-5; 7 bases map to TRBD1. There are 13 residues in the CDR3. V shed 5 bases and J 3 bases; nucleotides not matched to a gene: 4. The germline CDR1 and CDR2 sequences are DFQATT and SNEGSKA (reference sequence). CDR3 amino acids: CSAQGTVNQPQHF. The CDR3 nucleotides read TGCAGTGCTCAGGGGACAGTCAATCAGCCCCAGCATTTT.

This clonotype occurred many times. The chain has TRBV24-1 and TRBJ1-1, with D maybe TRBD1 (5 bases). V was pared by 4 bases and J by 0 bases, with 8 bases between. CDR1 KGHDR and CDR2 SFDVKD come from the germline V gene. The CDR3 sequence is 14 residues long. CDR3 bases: TGTGCCACCAGTGACGACAGAGTGAACACTGAAGCTTTCTTT. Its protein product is CATSDDRVNTEAFF.

CDR3 loop: CSVVSAFGSYEQYF. The CDR3 DNA reads as TGCAGCGTTGTTTCAGCGTTTGGGTCCTACGAGCAGTACTTC. The rearrangement uses TRBV29-1 and TRBJ2-7; D ambiguous. The CDR3 covers 14 residues. Trimming left V 4 bases short and J 1 base short, with 14 bases between. Germline V gene lookup returns CDR1 SQVTM and CDR2 ANQGSEA.

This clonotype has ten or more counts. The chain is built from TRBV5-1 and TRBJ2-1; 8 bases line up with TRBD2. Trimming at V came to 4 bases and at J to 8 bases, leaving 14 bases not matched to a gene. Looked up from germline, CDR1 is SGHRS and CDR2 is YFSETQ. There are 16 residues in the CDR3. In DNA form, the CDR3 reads TGCGCCAGCAGCCCCCTGGTCGGTGGGCGGGAGGATGAGCAGTTCTTC. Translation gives CASSPLVGGREDEQFF.

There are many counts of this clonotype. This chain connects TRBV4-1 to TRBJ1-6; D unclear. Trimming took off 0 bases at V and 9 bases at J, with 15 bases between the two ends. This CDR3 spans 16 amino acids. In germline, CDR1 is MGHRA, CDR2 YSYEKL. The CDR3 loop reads CASSQEVLAVASPLHF. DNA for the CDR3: TGCGCCAGCAGCCAAGAAGTTCTCGCAGTTGCTTCACCCCTCCACTTT.

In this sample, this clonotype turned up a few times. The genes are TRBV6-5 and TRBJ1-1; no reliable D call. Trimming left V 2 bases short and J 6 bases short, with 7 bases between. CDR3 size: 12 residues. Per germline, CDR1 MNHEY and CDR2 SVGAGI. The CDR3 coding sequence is TGTGCCAGCAGTTACGGGCAGGCTGAAGCTTTCTTT. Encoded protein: CASSYGQAEAFF.

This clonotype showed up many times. The CDR3, as DNA: TGTGCCAGCAGTTTAGTCAGTCGGGGGGCCTTTCGGAGCACAGATACGCAGTATTTT. Protein product: CASSLVSRGAFRSTDTQYF. V is TRBV12-3 or TRBV12-4 and J is TRBJ2-3; possibly TRBD2 for D (7 bases). The CDR3 extends over 19 amino acids. V was pared by 1 base and J by 0 bases, with 20 bases between.

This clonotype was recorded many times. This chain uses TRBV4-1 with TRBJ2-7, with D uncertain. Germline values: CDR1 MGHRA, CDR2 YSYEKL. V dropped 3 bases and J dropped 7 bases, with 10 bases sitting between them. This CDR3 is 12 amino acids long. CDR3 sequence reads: CASSHRVGEQYF. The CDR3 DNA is TGCGCCAGCAGCCACCGAGTCGGTGAGCAGTACTTC.

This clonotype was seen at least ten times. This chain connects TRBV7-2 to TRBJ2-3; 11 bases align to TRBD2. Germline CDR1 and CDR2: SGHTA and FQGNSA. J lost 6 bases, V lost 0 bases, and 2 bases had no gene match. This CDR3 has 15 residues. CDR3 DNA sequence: TGTGCCAGCAGCTTAGCTAGCGGGAGGGTTGATACGCAGTATTTT. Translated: CASSLASGRVDTQYF.

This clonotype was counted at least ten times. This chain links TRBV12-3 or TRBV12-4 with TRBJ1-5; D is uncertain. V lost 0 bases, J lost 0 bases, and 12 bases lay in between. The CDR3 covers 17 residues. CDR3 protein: CASSLALSGYSNQPQHF. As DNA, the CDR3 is TGTGCCAGCAGTTTAGCGCTGTCGGGTTATAGCAATCAGCCCCAGCATTTT.

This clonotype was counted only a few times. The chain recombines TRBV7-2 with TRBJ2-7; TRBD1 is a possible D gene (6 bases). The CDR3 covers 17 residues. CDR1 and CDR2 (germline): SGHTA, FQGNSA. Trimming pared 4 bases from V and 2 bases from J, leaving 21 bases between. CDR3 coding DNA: TGTGCCAGCAGCTGGCGGACTTCAGGGGACCGACCCTACGAGCAGTACTTC. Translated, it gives CASSWRTSGDRPYEQYF.

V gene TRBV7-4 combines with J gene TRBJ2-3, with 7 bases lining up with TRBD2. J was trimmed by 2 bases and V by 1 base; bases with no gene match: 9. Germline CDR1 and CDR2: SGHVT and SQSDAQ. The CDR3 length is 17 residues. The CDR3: CASSLGTSATLTDTQYF. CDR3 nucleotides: TGTGCCAGCAGCTTAGGTACTAGCGCGACCCTCACAGATACGCAGTATTTT.